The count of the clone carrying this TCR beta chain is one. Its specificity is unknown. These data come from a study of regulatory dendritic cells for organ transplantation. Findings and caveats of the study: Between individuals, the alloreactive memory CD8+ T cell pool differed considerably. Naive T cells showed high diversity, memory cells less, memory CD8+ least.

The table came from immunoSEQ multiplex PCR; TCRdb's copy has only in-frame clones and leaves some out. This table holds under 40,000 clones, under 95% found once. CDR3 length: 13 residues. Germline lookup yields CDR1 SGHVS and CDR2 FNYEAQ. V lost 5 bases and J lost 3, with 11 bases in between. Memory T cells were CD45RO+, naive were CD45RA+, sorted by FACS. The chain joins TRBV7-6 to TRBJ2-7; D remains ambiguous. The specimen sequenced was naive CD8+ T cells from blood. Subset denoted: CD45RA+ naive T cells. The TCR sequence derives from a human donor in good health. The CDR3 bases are TGTGCCAGCAGCCCCCGGTCGAACTACGAGCAGTACTTC. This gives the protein CASSPRSNYEQYF.